The rows below give T cell receptor beta chains drawn from one sample of a study of shared clonotypes between healthy human individuals. This table comes from immunoSEQ multiplex PCR, and its TCRdb copy is limited to in-frame clones, with some not included. The data contain approximately 470,000 clones, approximately 80% of them seen just once; the ten biggest clones take up about 11%. The sequencing sample was made of PBMCs. These receptors all stem from a woman in her forties in good health. Some clones in this sample may be carry-over from other donors' samples. The CDR3 runs from the conserved cysteine through the conserved F or W. A D gene is named only where the DNA matches it firmly. Clone size is shown for a subset of rows, as once, few, many or a class of expanded clone.

TRBJ2-7	.	.	TRBV5-5	CASSPGTYYEQYF	TGTGCCAGCAGCCCCGGGACTTACTACGAGCAGTACTTC
TRBJ2-5	.	.	TRBV27	CASSVLGPGRTQYF	TGTGCCAGCAGTGTCCTGGGCCCCGGACGGACCCAGTACTTC
TRBJ2-7	.	.	TRBV7-9	CASGEGRSSGTYEQYF	TGCGCCTCGGGGGAAGGTCGTAGCTCGGGCACCTACGAGCAGTACTTC
TRBJ2-7	.	.	TRBV6-1	CASSELTGFYEQYF	TGTGCCAGCAGTGAACTTACGGGATTCTACGAGCAGTACTTC
TRBJ2-1	few	.	TRBV28	CASSTYNEQFF	TGTGCCAGCAGTACTTACAATGAGCAGTTCTTC
TRBJ2-3	once	TRBD2	TRBV30	CAWSSIAGGTQYF	TGTGCCTGGAGTTCGATAGCGGGAGGCACGCAGTATTTT
TRBJ2-3	.	TRBD1	TRBV10-3	CAIRPRDRGLDTQYF	TGTGCCATCAGACCCAGGGACAGGGGGCTAGATACGCAGTATTTT
TRBJ1-4	.	.	TRBV7-9	CASSLDRANEKLFF	TGTGCCAGCAGCTTAGACAGAGCTAATGAAAAACTGTTTTTT
TRBJ2-1	.	TRBD2	TRBV10-2	CASGEASGSHEQFF	TGCGCCAGCGGCGAGGCTAGCGGGAGTCATGAGCAGTTCTTC
TRBJ1-2	.	.	TRBV18	CASSPGRIYGYTF	TGTGCCAGCTCGCCTGGACGGATCTATGGCTACACCTTC
TRBJ2-5	.	TRBD2	TRBV28	CASSLSGGETQYF	TGTGCCAGCAGCCTCAGCGGGGGAGAGACCCAGTACTTC
TRBJ2-7	.	.	TRBV7-2	CASSLGLDSSYEQYF	TGTGCCAGCAGCTTAGGACTTGACAGCTCCTACGAGCAGTACTTC
TRBJ2-7	.	.	TRBV4-2	CASSQEALTYEQYF	TGTGCCAGCAGCCAAGAAGCTCTAACCTACGAGCAGTACTTC
TRBJ2-4	few	.	TRBV21-1	CASRKSPGQGENIQYF	TGTGCCAGCAGGAAATCGCCGGGACAGGGGGAAAACATTCAGTACTTC
TRBJ2-7	few	TRBD2	TRBV7-9	CASSFPAIGGRGRHEQYF	TGTGCCAGCAGCTTCCCGGCGATTGGCGGGAGAGGGCGCCACGAGCAGTACTTC
TRBJ2-2	.	.	TRBV28	CASSRTPLLVMGELFF	TGTGCCAGCAGTCGAACACCACTACTAGTTATGGGGGAGCTGTTTTTT
TRBJ2-7	once	TRBD2	TRBV28	CASSCFGVAGGFFYEQYF	TGTGCCAGCAGTTGCTTTGGGGTAGCGGGAGGGTTTTTCTACGAGCAGTACTTC
TRBJ1-2	.	TRBD1	TRBV23-1	CASSQPGDSLGGYTF	TGCGCCAGCAGTCAACCTGGGGACAGCCTAGGCGGCTACACCTTC
TRBJ1-6	.	.	TRBV28	CASSPGTLNSPLHF	TGTGCCAGCAGCCCCGGTACGCTTAATTCACCCCTCCACTTT
TRBJ1-2	few	TRBD1	TRBV9	CASSVRTGDYGYTF	TGTGCCAGCAGCGTAAGGACAGGGGATTATGGCTACACCTTC
TRBJ2-3	.	TRBD2	TRBV11-1	CASSLVPAGVDTQYF	TGTGCCAGCAGCTTAGTTCCAGCGGGAGTAGATACGCAGTATTTT
TRBJ1-1	once	.	TRBV21-1	CASSKAQGGVTEAFF	TGTGCCAGCAGCAAAGCCCAGGGTGGAGTCACTGAAGCTTTCTTT
TRBJ2-1	.	.	TRBV6-1	CASSENPTSPPNEQFF	TGTGCCAGCAGTGAGAATCCGACTTCCCCCCCCAATGAGCAGTTCTTC
TRBJ2-5	few	.	TRBV6-6	CASSYLRAGHQETQYF	TGTGCCAGCAGTTACCTAAGGGCAGGCCACCAAGAGACCCAGTACTTC
TRBJ2-2	.	.	TRBV11-3	CASSLVGGSNTGELFF	TGTGCCAGCAGCTTAGTTGGGGGAAGTAACACCGGGGAGCTGTTTTTT
TRBJ2-3	.	.	TRBV5-1	CASSLAGPPGEVQYF	TGCGCCAGCAGCTTGGCCGGACCGCCCGGGGAGGTGCAGTATTTT
TRBJ1-2	.	.	TRBV15	CATSRDRTGYTF	TGTGCCACCAGCAGAGATAGGACTGGCTACACCTTC
TRBJ2-7	.	.	TRBV5-1	CASSLRGGPSEQYF	TGCGCCAGCAGCTTGAGGGGGGGCCCCTCCGAGCAGTACTTC
TRBJ1-1	few	.	TRBV30	CAITRDIPNTEAFF	TGCGCTATCACGAGGGACATACCGAACACTGAAGCTTTCTTT